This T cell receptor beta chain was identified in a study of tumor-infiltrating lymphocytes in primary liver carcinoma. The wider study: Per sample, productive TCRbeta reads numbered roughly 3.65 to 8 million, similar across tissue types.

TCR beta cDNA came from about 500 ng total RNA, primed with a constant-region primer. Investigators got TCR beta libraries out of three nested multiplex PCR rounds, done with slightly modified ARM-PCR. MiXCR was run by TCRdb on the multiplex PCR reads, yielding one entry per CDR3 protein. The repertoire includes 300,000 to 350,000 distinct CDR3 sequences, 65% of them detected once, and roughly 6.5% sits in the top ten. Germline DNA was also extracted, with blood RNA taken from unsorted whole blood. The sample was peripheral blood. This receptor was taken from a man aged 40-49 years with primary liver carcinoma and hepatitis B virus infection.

CDR3 residues: CASSLLDPNTEAFF. The CDR3 region has the DNA TGTGCCAGCAGCTTACTGGATCCCAACACTGAAGCTTTCTTT. The V call is TRBV13, the J call TRBJ1-1; no reliable D call. V was clipped by 2 bases and J by 2 bases, with 9 bases between them. Germline V gene data show CDR1 as PRHDT and CDR2 as FYEKMQ (reference sequence). The CDR3 is 14 residues long. The full variable domain, completed using reference TRBV13 and TRBJ1-1, is AAGVIQSPRHLIKEKRETATLKCYPIPRHDTVYWYQQGPGQDPQFLISFYEKMQSDKGSIPDRFSAQQFSDYHSELNMSSLELGDSALYFCASSLLDPNTEAFFGQGTRLTVV.